This TCR beta chain came from a study of cytomegalovirus exposure and HLA in healthy donors. PCR amplification relied on 60 Vbeta primers (plus 13 Jbeta primers). Generated by immunoSEQ multiplex PCR, the TCRdb table keeps only in-frame clones and is missing some. The table lists approximately 70,000 clones, roughly four fifths of them singletons. The sequencing sample was made of PBMCs. The source is a woman in her thirties in good health and CMV-seropositive.

CDR3 residues: CASSQDLVGSLNTQYF. DNA for the CDR3: TGTGCCAGCAGCCAAGATCTGGTTGGCAGTCTGAATACGCAGTATTTT. J is TRBJ2-3 and V is TRBV4-2, with unresolved D. The CDR3 contains 16 residues. Germline V CDR1 and CDR2: LGHNA, YNFKEQ. The germline V and J ends were trimmed by 0 bases and 7 bases, with 17 bases remaining between them.